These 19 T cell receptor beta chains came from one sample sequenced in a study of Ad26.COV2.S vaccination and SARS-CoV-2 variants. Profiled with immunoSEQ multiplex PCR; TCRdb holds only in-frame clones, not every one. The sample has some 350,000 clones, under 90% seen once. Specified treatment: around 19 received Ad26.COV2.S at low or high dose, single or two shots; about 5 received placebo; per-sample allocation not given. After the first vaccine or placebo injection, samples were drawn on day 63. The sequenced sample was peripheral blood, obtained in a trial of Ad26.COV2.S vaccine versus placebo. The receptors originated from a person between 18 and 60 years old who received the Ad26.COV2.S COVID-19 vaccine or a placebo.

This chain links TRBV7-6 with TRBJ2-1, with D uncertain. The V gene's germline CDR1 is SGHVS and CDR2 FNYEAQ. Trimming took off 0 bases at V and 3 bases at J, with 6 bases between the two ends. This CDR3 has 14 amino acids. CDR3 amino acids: CASSLAAGYNEQFF. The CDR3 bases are TGTGCCAGCAGCTTAGCAGCTGGCTACAATGAGCAGTTCTTC.

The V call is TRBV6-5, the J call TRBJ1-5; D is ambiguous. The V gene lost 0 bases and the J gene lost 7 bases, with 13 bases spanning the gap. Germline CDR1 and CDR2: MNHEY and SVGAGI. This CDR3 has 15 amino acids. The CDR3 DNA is TGTGCCAGCAGTTACTCTGGCCCCTTGGGGCAGCCCCAGCATTTT. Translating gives CASSYSGPLGQPQHF.

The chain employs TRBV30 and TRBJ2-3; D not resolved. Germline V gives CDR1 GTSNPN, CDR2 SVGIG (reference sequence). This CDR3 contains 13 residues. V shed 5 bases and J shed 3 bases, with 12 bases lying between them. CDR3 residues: CAWGPPQTDTQYF. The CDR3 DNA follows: TGTGCCTGGGGCCCCCCACAAACAGATACGCAGTATTTT.

CDR3 bases: TGTGCCAGCAGAGGGTACCCTTTTTATAATTCACCCCTCCACTTT. Residues: CASRGYPFYNSPLHF. The chain joins TRBV6-5 to TRBJ1-6, with D uncertain. The CDR3 has 15 amino acids. CDR1 and CDR2 (germline): MNHEY, SVGAGI. V was clipped by 6 bases and J by 4 bases, with 13 bases between them.

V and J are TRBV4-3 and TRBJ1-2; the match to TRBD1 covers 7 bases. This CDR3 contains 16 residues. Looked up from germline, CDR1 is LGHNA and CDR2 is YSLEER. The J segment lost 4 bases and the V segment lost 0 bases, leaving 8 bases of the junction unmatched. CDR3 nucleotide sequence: TGCGCCAGCAGCCAAGATGGAGGGGGCATGGGCTATGGCTACACCTTC. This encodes CASSQDGGGMGYGYTF.

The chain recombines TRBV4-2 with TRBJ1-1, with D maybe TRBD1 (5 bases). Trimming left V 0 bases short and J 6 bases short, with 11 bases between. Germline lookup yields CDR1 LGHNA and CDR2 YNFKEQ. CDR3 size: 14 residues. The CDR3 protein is CASSQDRGVPEAFF. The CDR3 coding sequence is TGTGCCAGCAGCCAAGATCGGGGGGTACCTGAAGCTTTCTTT.

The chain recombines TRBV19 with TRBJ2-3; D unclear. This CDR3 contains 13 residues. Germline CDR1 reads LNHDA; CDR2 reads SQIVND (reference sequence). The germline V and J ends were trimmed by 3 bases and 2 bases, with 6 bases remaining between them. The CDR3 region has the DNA TGTGCCAGTAGTATCGGGTACACAGATACGCAGTATTTT. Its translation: CASSIGYTDTQYF. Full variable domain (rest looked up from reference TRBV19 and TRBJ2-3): DGGITQSPKYLFRKEGQNVTLSCEQNLNHDAMYWYRQDPGQGLRLIYYSQIVNDFQKGDIAEGYSVSREKKESFPLTVTSAQKNPTAFYLCASSIGYTDTQYFGPGTRLTVL.

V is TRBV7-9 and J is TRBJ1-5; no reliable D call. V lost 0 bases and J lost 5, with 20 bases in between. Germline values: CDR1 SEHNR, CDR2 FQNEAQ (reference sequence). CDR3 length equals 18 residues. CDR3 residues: CASSLALWEEGLDQPQHF. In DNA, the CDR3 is TGTGCCAGCAGCTTAGCGCTCTGGGAGGAGGGTTTGGATCAGCCCCAGCATTTT.

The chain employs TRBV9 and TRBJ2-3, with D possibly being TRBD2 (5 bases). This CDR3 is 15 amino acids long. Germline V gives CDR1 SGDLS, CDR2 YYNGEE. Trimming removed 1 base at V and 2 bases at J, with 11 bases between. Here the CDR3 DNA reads TGTGCCAGCAGCGTAAGCGGAGGTAACACAGATACGCAGTATTTT. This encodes CASSVSGGNTDTQYF.

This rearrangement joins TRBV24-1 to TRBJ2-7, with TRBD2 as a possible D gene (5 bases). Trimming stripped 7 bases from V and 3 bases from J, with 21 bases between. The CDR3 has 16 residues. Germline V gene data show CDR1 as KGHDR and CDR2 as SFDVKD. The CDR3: CATSLSPPGIHYEQYV. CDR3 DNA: TGTGCCACCAGCCTCAGCCCCCCCGGGATTCACTACGAGCAGTACGTC.

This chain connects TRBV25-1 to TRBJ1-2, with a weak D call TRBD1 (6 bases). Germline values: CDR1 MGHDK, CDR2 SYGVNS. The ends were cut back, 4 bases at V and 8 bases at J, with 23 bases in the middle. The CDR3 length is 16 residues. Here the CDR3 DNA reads TGTGCCAGCAGTGTCCCCGAGGGGGTAGGGTCTAGGGGCTACACCTTC. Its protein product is CASSVPEGVGSRGYTF.

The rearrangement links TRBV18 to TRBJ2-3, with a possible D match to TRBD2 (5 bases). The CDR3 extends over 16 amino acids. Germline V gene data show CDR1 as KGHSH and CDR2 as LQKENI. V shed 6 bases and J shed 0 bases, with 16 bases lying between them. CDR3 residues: CASSHGGFGSTDTQYF. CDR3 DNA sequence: TGTGCCAGCTCCCACGGCGGGTTTGGTAGCACAGATACGCAGTATTTT.

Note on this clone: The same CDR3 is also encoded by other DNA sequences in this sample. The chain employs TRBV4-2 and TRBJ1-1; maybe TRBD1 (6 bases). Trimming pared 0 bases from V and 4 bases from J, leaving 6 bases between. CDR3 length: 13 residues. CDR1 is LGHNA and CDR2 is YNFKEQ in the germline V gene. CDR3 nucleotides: TGTGCCAGCAGCCAAGACAGGGGCACTGAAGCTTTCTTT. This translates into CASSQDRGTEAFF.

The chain's CDR3 is CASSPGPQNTEAFF. CDR3 bases: TGCGCCAGCAGCCCTGGCCCGCAGAACACTGAAGCTTTCTTT. This chain links TRBV5-1 with TRBJ1-1; D is undetermined. Deletions cut 4 bases from V and 1 base from J, with 11 bases between. Germline V CDR1 and CDR2: SGHRS, YFSETQ. The CDR3 is 14 amino acids.

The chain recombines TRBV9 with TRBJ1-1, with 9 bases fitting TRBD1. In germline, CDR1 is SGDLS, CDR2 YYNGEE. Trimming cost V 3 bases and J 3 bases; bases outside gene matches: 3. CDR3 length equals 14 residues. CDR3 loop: CASSARDRDTEAFF. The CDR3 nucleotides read TGTGCCAGCAGCGCGCGGGACAGGGACACTGAAGCTTTCTTT.

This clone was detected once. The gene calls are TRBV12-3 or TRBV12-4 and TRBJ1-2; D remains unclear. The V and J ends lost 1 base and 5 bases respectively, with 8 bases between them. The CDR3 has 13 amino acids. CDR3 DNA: TGTGCCAGCAGTTTAGGCGCCCGTTATGGCTACACCTTC. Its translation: CASSLGARYGYTF.

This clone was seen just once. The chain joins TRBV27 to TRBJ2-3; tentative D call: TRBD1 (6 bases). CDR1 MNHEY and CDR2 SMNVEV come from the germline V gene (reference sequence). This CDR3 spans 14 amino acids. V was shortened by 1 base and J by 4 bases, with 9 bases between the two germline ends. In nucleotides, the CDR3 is TGTGCCAGCAGTTTATTGAAGGGGGCAGATACGCAGTATTTT. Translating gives CASSLLKGADTQYF.

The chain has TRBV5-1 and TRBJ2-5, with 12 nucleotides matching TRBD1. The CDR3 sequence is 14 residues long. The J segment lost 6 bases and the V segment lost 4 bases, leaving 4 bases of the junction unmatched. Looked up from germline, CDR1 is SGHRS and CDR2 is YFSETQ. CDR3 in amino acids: CASSGTGGAKTQYF. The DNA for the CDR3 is TGCGCCAGCAGCGGGACAGGGGGCGCAAAGACCCAGTACTTC.

CDR3 bases: TGTGCCAGCAGCCCTCTAGTAGTGATGATGGAGACCCAGTACTTC. Residues: CASSPLVVMMETQYF. The chain recombines TRBV11-2 with TRBJ2-5; D is undetermined. Deletions cut 5 bases from V and 5 bases from J, with 18 bases between. This CDR3 has 15 residues. Per the germline V gene, CDR1 is SGHAT and CDR2 is FQNNGV.